This is a list of T cell receptor beta chains from one sample in a study of CXCR3-negative and CXCR3-positive naive CD8 T cells. TCRdb re-called the 5' RACE reads and gives one entry per CDR3 protein, without DNA. The sample holds around 81,000 distinct CDR3 sequences. The specimen was naive CXCR3- CD8+ T cells from blood. Receptors were obtained from a human donor in good health. Some clones in this sample may be carry-over from other donors' samples. The CDR3 runs from the conserved cysteine through the conserved F or W. Clone sizes are given selectively: once, few, many, or a class where the clone is expanded.

v_gene: TRBV28
j_gene: TRBJ2-1
abundance: .
CDR3aa: CASSLVGWNEQFF

v_gene: TRBV29-1
j_gene: TRBJ2-1
abundance: .
CDR3aa: CSVYRAPGNEQFF

v_gene: TRBV12-3/TRBV12-4
j_gene: TRBJ1-1
abundance: .
CDR3aa: CASSLDRLTEAFF

v_gene: TRBV29-1
j_gene: TRBJ2-1
abundance: .
CDR3aa: CSVEHRESYNEQFF

v_gene: TRBV28
j_gene: TRBJ2-3
abundance: .
CDR3aa: CASSLRSVGTDTQYF

v_gene: TRBV15
j_gene: TRBJ2-3
abundance: .
CDR3aa: CATSQSRLDTQYF

v_gene: TRBV5-1
j_gene: TRBJ2-2
abundance: .
CDR3aa: CASSFNLAGTGELFF

v_gene: TRBV7-9
j_gene: TRBJ1-1
abundance: .
CDR3aa: CASSPRTGTMNTEAFF

v_gene: TRBV20-1
j_gene: TRBJ2-2
abundance: .
CDR3aa: CSADGTYTGELFF

v_gene: TRBV29-1
j_gene: TRBJ2-7
abundance: .
CDR3aa: CSVLRVGVSEQYF

v_gene: TRBV29-1
j_gene: TRBJ2-1
abundance: .
CDR3aa: CSVEASGRTSYNEQFF

v_gene: TRBV28
j_gene: TRBJ2-3
abundance: .
CDR3aa: CASTLSGDTSTDTQYF

v_gene: TRBV7-9
j_gene: TRBJ2-5
abundance: .
CDR3aa: CASSYASETQYF

v_gene: TRBV28
j_gene: TRBJ2-1
abundance: .
CDR3aa: CASSRILAGGANFYNEQFF

v_gene: TRBV7-8
j_gene: TRBJ2-2
abundance: .
CDR3aa: CASSLGQGNTGELFF

v_gene: TRBV4-1
j_gene: TRBJ2-7
abundance: .
CDR3aa: CASSRYRLPETYEQYF

v_gene: TRBV12-3/TRBV12-4
j_gene: TRBJ2-2
abundance: .
CDR3aa: CASRYRGLDTGELFF

v_gene: TRBV7-2
j_gene: TRBJ2-7
abundance: .
CDR3aa: CASNIAGSPYEQYF

v_gene: TRBV9
j_gene: TRBJ2-1
abundance: .
CDR3aa: CASSRTGQGDEQFF

v_gene: TRBV28
j_gene: TRBJ2-3
abundance: .
CDR3aa: CASLRGPLNTQYF

v_gene: TRBV2
j_gene: TRBJ2-7
abundance: .
CDR3aa: CASSDGRANEQYF

v_gene: TRBV18
j_gene: TRBJ2-3
abundance: .
CDR3aa: CASSADTPVETSTDTQYF

v_gene: TRBV7-9
j_gene: TRBJ2-7
abundance: .
CDR3aa: CASSLTGTGGEQYF

v_gene: TRBV27
j_gene: TRBJ1-6
abundance: .
CDR3aa: CASSFHNSPLHF

v_gene: TRBV20-1
j_gene: TRBJ1-1
abundance: .
CDR3aa: CSARGGNTEAFF

v_gene: TRBV4-2
j_gene: TRBJ1-1
abundance: .
CDR3aa: CASSQDTTGGKNTEAFF

v_gene: TRBV29-1
j_gene: TRBJ2-1
abundance: .
CDR3aa: CSVTRQGSTAYNEQFF

v_gene: TRBV7-8
j_gene: TRBJ2-2
abundance: .
CDR3aa: CASSPGGTGELFF

v_gene: TRBV6-6
j_gene: TRBJ2-2
abundance: .
CDR3aa: CATKPGFRTGELFF

v_gene: TRBV4-1
j_gene: TRBJ2-7
abundance: .
CDR3aa: CASSQSAASHEQYF

v_gene: TRBV29-1
j_gene: TRBJ2-2
abundance: .
CDR3aa: CSVLSQGELFF

v_gene: TRBV7-8
j_gene: TRBJ2-2
abundance: .
CDR3aa: CASSLARLAADTGELFF

v_gene: TRBV29-1
j_gene: TRBJ2-7
abundance: .
CDR3aa: CSGQGNSYEQYF

v_gene: TRBV4-3
j_gene: TRBJ1-2
abundance: .
CDR3aa: CASSQERGIGGYTF

v_gene: TRBV14
j_gene: TRBJ1-3
abundance: .
CDR3aa: CASSHEPLGGYGNTIYF

v_gene: TRBV9
j_gene: TRBJ1-4
abundance: .
CDR3aa: CASSVGGRLDEKLFF

v_gene: TRBV18
j_gene: TRBJ2-7
abundance: .
CDR3aa: CASSPPQRSYEQYF

v_gene: TRBV29-1
j_gene: TRBJ2-4
abundance: .
CDR3aa: CSATGVGGSAKNIQYF

v_gene: TRBV29-1
j_gene: TRBJ2-7
abundance: .
CDR3aa: CSVEDLNEQYF

v_gene: TRBV7-9
j_gene: TRBJ2-1
abundance: .
CDR3aa: CASSLFAGGGNEQFF

v_gene: TRBV7-2
j_gene: TRBJ1-2
abundance: .
CDR3aa: CASSNPGEINYGYTF

v_gene: TRBV28
j_gene: TRBJ1-1
abundance: .
CDR3aa: CASSSRQGEPNTEAFF

v_gene: TRBV29-1
j_gene: TRBJ2-1
abundance: .
CDR3aa: CSAEGEGGGYNEQFF

v_gene: TRBV6-5
j_gene: TRBJ2-7
abundance: .
CDR3aa: CASSYEAVQWYF

v_gene: TRBV28
j_gene: TRBJ1-5
abundance: .
CDR3aa: CASKGLFSNQPQHF

v_gene: TRBV28
j_gene: TRBJ2-7
abundance: .
CDR3aa: CASSRGLVGEQYF

v_gene: TRBV6-4
j_gene: TRBJ2-1
abundance: medium-sized
CDR3aa: CASSGGAHNEQFF

v_gene: TRBV27
j_gene: TRBJ2-5
abundance: .
CDR3aa: CASSLLGETQYF

v_gene: TRBV7-6
j_gene: TRBJ2-1
abundance: .
CDR3aa: CASTPPGGNEQFF

v_gene: TRBV15
j_gene: TRBJ2-1
abundance: .
CDR3aa: CATSRGRGDEQFF

v_gene: TRBV7-9
j_gene: TRBJ1-6
abundance: .
CDR3aa: CASSPRFGTVDSPLHF

v_gene: TRBV28
j_gene: TRBJ2-5
abundance: .
CDR3aa: CASSLGGASLQETQYF

v_gene: TRBV7-9
j_gene: TRBJ2-7
abundance: .
CDR3aa: CASSQDRGPLYYEQYF

v_gene: TRBV20-1
j_gene: TRBJ1-4
abundance: .
CDR3aa: CSASRDPKLTNEKLFF

v_gene: TRBV6-6
j_gene: TRBJ1-5
abundance: .
CDR3aa: CASSPEDSSDLYSNQPQHF